The clone carrying this T cell receptor (beta chain) turned up a few times. Its antigen is not identified. Construction of TCR beta libraries was performed using quantitative 5'-RACE with molecular barcodes. TCRdb recomputed calls from the 5' RACE reads with MiXCR, one row per CDR3 protein. The data contain some 840,000 distinct CDR3 sequences, 12% of them singletons. Per the germline V gene, CDR1 is LGHNA and CDR2 is YSLEER. The CDR3 runs to 17 residues. The V end lost 0 bases, the J end lost 1 base, and 14 bases lay between the germline ends. The sample originates from a study of CD8 T cells in ankylosing spondylitis. Overall study findings and caveats: Characteristic, it appeared, of ankylosing spondylitis blood was a TCR beta motif of 7 or 8 highly homologous variants. The clones that were linked to disease were reported to be significantly enriched in matched synovial fluid samples from ankylosing spondylitis patients.

This clonotype was obtained from a male donor with ankylosing spondylitis. This chain links TRBV4-3 with TRBJ2-3, with D possibly being TRBD2 (6 bases). The sample consisted of blood, either unsorted or a sorted T cell fraction (not recorded which). The CDR3 coding sequence is TGCGCCAGCAGCCAAGACATTATCGCGGGACGCACAGATACGCAGTATTTT. Protein product: CASSQDIIAGRTDTQYF.